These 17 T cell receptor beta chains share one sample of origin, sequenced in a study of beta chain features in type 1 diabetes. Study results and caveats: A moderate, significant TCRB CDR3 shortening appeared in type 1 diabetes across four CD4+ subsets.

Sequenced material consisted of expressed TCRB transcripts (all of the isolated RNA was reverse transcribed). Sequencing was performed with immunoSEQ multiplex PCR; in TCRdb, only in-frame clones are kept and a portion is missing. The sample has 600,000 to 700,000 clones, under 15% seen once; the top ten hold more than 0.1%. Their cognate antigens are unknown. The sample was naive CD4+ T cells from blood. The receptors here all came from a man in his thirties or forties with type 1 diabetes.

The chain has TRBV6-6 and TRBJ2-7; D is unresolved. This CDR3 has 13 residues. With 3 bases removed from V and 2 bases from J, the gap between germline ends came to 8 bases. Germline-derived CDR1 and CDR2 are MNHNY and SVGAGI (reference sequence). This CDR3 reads CASSYLATYEQYF. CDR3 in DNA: TGTGCCAGCAGTTATTTAGCAACCTACGAGCAGTACTTC.

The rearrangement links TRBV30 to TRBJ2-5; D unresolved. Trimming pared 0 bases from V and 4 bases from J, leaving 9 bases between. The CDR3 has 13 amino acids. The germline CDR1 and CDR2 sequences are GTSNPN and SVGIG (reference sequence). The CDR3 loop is CAWSVGRRETQYF. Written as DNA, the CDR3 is TGTGCCTGGAGTGTTGGCCGAAGAGAGACCCAGTACTTC.

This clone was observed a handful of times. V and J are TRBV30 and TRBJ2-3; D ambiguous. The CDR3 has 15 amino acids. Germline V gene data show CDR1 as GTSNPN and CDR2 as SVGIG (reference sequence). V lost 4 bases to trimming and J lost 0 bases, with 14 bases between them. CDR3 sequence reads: CAWTVFNPSTDTQYF. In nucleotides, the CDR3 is TGTGCCTGGACCGTATTTAATCCTAGCACAGATACGCAGTATTTT.

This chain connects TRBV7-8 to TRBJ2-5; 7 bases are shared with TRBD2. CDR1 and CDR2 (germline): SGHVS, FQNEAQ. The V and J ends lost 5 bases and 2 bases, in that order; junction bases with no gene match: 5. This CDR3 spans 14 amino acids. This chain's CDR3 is CASSHLAEQETQYF. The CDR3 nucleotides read TGTGCCAGCAGCCACCTAGCGGAACAAGAGACCCAGTACTTC. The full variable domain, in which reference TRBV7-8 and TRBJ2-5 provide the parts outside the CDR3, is GAGVSQSPRYKVAKRGQDVALRCDPISGHVSLFWYQQALGQGPEFLTYFQNEAQLDKSGLPSDRFFAERPEGSVSTLKIQRTQQEDSAVYLCASSHLAEQETQYFGPGTRLLVL.

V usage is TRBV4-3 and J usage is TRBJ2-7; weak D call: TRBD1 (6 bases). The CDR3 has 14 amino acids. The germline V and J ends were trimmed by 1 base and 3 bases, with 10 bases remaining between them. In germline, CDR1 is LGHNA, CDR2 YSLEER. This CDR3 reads CASSQGQEYYEQYF. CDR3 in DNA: TGCGCCAGCAGCCAAGGACAGGAATACTACGAGCAGTACTTC.

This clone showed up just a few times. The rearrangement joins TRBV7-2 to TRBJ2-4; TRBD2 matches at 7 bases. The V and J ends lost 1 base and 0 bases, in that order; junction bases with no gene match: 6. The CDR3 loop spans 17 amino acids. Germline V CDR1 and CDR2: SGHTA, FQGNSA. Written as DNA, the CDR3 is TGTGCCAGCAGCTTAGTCGGGGGAGGGCTAGCCAAAAACATTCAGTACTTC. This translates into CASSLVGGGLAKNIQYF.

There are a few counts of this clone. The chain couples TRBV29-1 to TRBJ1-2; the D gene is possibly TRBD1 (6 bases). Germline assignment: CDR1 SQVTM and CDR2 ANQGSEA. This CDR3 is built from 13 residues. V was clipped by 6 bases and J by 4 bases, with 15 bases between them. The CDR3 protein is CSVFMDSSYGYTF. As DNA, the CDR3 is TGCAGCGTGTTTATGGACAGCTCCTATGGCTACACCTTC.

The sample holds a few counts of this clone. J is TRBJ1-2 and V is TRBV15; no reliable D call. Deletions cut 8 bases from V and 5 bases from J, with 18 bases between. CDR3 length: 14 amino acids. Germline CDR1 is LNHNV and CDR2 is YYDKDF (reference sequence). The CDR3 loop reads CATLQTPRSYGYTF. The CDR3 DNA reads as TGTGCCACCCTTCAAACCCCTCGATCGTATGGCTACACCTTC. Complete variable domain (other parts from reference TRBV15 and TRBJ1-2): DAMVIQNPRYQVTQFGKPVTLSCSQTLNHNVMYWYQQKSSQAPKLLFHYYDKDFNNEADTPDNFQSRRPNTSFCFLDIRSPGLGDTAMYLCATLQTPRSYGYTFGSGTRLTVV.

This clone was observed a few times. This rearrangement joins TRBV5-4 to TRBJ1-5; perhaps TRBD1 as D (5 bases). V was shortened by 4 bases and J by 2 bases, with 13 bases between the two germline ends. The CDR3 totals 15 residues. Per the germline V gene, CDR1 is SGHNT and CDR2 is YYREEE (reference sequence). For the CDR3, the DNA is TGTGCCAGCAGCCCGGACCTGGGGGGCAATCAGCCCCAGCATTTT. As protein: CASSPDLGGNQPQHF.

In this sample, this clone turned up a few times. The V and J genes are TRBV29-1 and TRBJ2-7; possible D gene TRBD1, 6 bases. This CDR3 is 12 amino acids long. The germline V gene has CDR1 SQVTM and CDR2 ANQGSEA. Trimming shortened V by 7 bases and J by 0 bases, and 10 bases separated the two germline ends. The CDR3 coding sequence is TGCAGCGGTCGGGACAACTCCTACGAGCAGTACTTC. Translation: CSGRDNSYEQYF.

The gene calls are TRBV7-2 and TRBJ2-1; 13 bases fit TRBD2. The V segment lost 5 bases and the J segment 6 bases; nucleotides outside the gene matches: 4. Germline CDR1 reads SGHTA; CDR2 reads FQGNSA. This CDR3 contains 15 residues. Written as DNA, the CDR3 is TGTGCCAGCAGCCTACTAGCGGGGGGGCGCAATGAGCAGTTCTTC. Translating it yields CASSLLAGGRNEQFF.

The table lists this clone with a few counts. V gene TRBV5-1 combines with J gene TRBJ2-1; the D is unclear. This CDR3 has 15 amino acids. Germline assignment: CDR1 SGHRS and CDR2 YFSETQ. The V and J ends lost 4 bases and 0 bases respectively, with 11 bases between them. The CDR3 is CASSRTIGSYNEQFF. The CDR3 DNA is TGCGCCAGCAGCCGAACAATCGGCTCCTACAATGAGCAGTTCTTC.

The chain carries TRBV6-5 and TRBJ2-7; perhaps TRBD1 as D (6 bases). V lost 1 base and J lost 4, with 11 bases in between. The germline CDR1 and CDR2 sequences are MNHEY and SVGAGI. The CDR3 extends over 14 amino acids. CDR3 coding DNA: TGTGCCAGCAGTTACTGGGACAAGACTTACGAGCAGTACTTC. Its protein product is CASSYWDKTYEQYF.

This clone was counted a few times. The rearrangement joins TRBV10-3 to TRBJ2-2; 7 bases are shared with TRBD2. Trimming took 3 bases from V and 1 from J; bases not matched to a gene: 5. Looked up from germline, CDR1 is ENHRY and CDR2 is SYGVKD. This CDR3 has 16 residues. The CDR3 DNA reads TGTGCCATCAGTGAACTAACTAGCGAGAACACCGGGGAGCTGTTTTTT. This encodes CAISELTSENTGELFF.

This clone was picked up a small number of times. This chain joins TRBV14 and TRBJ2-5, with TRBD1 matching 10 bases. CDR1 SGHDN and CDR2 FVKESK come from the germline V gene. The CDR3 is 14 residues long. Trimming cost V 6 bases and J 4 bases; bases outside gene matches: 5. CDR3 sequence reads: CASRRQGAGETQYF. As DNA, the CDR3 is TGTGCCAGCAGAAGACAGGGGGCAGGAGAGACCCAGTACTTC. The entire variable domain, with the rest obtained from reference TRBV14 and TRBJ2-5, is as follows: EAGVTQFPSHSVIEKGQTVTLRCDPISGHDNLYWYRRVMGKEIKFLLHFVKESKQDESGMPNNRFLAERTGGTYSTLKVQPAELEDSGVYFCASRRQGAGETQYFGPGTRLLVL.

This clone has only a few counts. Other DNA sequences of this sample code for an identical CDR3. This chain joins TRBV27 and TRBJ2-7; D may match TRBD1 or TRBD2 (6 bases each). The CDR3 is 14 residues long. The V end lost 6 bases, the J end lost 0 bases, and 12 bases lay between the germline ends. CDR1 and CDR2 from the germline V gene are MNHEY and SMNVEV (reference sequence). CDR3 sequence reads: CASSSPGASYEQYF. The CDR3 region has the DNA TGTGCCAGCAGCTCCCCGGGGGCCTCCTACGAGCAGTACTTC.

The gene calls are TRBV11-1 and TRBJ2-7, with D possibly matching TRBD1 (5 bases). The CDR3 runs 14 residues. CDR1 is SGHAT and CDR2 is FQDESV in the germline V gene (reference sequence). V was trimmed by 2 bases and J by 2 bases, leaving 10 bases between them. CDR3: CASSLTRVTYEQYF. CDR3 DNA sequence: TGTGCCAGCAGCTTAACCAGGGTGACCTACGAGCAGTACTTC.